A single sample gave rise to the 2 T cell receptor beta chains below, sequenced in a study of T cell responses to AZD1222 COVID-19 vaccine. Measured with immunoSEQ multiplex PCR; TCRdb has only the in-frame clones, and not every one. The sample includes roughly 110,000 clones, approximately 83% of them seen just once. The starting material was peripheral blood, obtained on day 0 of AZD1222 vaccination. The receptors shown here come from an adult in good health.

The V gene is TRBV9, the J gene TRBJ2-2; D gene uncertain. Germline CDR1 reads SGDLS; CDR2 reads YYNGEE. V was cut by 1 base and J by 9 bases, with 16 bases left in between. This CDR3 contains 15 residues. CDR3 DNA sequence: TGTGCCAGCAGCGTAACGGCAATCGAACTCCGGGAGCTGTTTTTT. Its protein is CASSVTAIELRELFF.

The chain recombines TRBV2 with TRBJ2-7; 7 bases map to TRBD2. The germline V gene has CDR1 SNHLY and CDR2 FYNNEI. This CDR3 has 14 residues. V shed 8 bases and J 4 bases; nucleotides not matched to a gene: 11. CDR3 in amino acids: CASQAGETVYEQYF. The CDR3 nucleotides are TGTGCCAGCCAGGCGGGGGAGACAGTATACGAGCAGTACTTC.